The sequence of this TCR beta chain was determined in a study of OX40 agonist ivuxolimab in advanced cancers. Patients had blood sampled at baseline and again on cycle 4 day 1 and cycle 7 day 1. Method: immunoSEQ multiplex PCR; TCRdb's copy keeps in-frame clones and lacks some. Among about 54,000 clones listed, roughly 81% were seen once. Of note for this clone: What it binds is unknown.

The study, taken as a whole, reports: Antigens targeted by the expanded peripheral T cells were not determined. Certain nonresponding patients likewise had low normalized T-cell clonal expansion.

The germline V gene has CDR1 SGHRS and CDR2 YFSETQ. V was trimmed by 1 base and J by 0 bases, leaving 11 bases between them. There are 15 residues in the CDR3. This TCR came from an adult with an advanced solid tumor such as melanoma, head and neck, liver or kidney cancer. Sample: CD4+ or CD8+ T cells sorted from blood, taken in a trial of the OX40 agonist ivuxolimab. This chain uses TRBV5-1 with TRBJ2-7, with D tentatively TRBD2 (5 bases). The CDR3 sequence is CASSLSPGISYEQYF. For the CDR3, the DNA is TGCGCCAGCAGCTTGTCCCCCGGGATCTCCTACGAGCAGTACTTC.